Following are 20 T cell receptor beta chains from one sample sequenced in a study of response to subunit inactivated influenza vaccine. Each CDR3 protein is one row after TCRdb ran MiXCR on the RT-PCR reads. The repertoire holds 550,000 to 600,000 distinct CDR3 sequences, approximately 12% seen once, with approximately 10% in the top ten. This material consisted of PBMCs from blood, taken on the day of vaccination. These receptors all stem from a man aged 50 to 59 who received an inactivated influenza vaccine.

The chain couples TRBV12-3 or TRBV12-4 to TRBJ1-4; a possible D gene is TRBD1 (5 bases). V was pared by 6 bases and J by 0 bases, with 8 bases between. CDR3 size: 14 residues. The CDR3 reads CASSIQATNEKLFF. The CDR3 DNA sequence: TGTGCCAGCAGCATACAGGCAACTAATGAAAAACTGTTTTTT.

The sample holds many counts of this clonotype. The J gene is TRBJ2-5, the V gene TRBV5-1; D is undetermined. CDR3 length equals 13 residues. The V gene's germline CDR1 is SGHRS and CDR2 YFSETQ. V lost 2 bases and J lost 2, with 7 bases in between. The CDR3 spells CASSLQSQETQYF. The CDR3 coding sequence is TGCGCCAGCAGCTTACAGAGTCAAGAGACCCAGTACTTC.

The chain combines TRBV12-3 or TRBV12-4 with TRBJ2-5; perhaps TRBD1 as D (5 bases). The CDR3 contains 13 residues. V was clipped by 6 bases and J by 1 base, with 9 bases between them. The DNA for the CDR3 is TGTGCCAGCAGAAAGACAGTCCAAGAGACCCAGTACTTC. The encoded protein is CASRKTVQETQYF.

The genes are TRBV4-1 and TRBJ1-5; TRBD1 might be the D (6 bases). The germline gives CDR1 MGHRA, CDR2 YSYEKL. There are 15 residues in the CDR3. The ends were cut back, 3 bases at V and 5 bases at J, with 14 bases in the middle. DNA of the CDR3: TGCGCCAGCAGCCACTACAGGGAAATGGATCAGCCCCAGCATTTT. The encoded protein is CASSHYREMDQPQHF.

The gene calls are TRBV27 and TRBJ2-1; possible D gene TRBD2, 6 bases. The CDR3 is made up of 15 amino acids. Germline values: CDR1 MNHEY, CDR2 SMNVEV (reference sequence). V was trimmed by 0 bases and J by 6 bases, leaving 12 bases between them. The CDR3 DNA is TGTGCCAGCAGTTTATCGCGGCTAGCGTTCAATGAGCAGTTCTTC. Translating gives CASSLSRLAFNEQFF.

In its sample, this clonotype was seen a few times. The genes are TRBV7-2 and TRBJ2-2; 7 bases fit TRBD1. Germline V gives CDR1 SGHTA, CDR2 FQGNSA. V was pared by 5 bases and J by 8 bases, with 5 bases of the junction left unmatched. The CDR3 length is 13 residues. CDR3 residues: CASSTDRVGELFF. Here the CDR3 DNA reads TGTGCCAGCAGCACAGACAGGGTTGGGGAGCTGTTTTTT.

J is TRBJ2-1 and V is TRBV20-1, with no clear D. V lost 2 bases and J 10 bases, leaving 12 bases between the germline ends. Germline CDR1 and CDR2: DFQATT and SNEGSKA (reference sequence). The CDR3 is 12 residues long. DNA of the CDR3: TGCAGTGCTAGACAGGTACCCGGGGAGCAGTTCTTC. It encodes CSARQVPGEQFF.

This clonotype has at least ten counts. The rearrangement links TRBV12-3 or TRBV12-4 to TRBJ2-1; possibly TRBD1 for D (6 bases). V was clipped by 1 base and J by 7 bases, with 14 bases between them. The CDR3 has 15 residues. The CDR3 DNA reads TGTGCCAGCAGTTTAGACAGGGTTGCTTCAAATGAGCAGTTCTTC. Encoded protein: CASSLDRVASNEQFF.

This clonotype was seen repeatedly, ten times or more. The gene calls are TRBV6-5 and TRBJ1-1; D is unclear. The germline V gene has CDR1 MNHEY and CDR2 SVGAGI. This CDR3 spans 13 amino acids. Trimming stripped 7 bases from V and 2 bases from J, with 11 bases between. The CDR3 DNA reads as TGTGCCAGCATTATGAGGGAAAACACTGAAGCTTTCTTT. It codes for CASIMRENTEAFF.

Ten or more counts support this clonotype. The rearrangement uses TRBV21-1 and TRBJ1-5; the D call TRBD1 from the table was never checked on the DNA. TRBV21-1 is a documented pseudogene. The CDR3 is 16 residues long. CDR3 nucleotides: TGTGCCAGCAGCGGTCGGTGGGGGCAATGGAATCAGCCCCAGCATTTT. It yields the protein CASSGRWGQWNQPQHF.

Ten or more counts support this clonotype. The J gene is TRBJ2-2, the V gene TRBV28; TRBD1 matches at 7 bases. Germline lookup yields CDR1 MDHEN and CDR2 SYDVKM. The length of the CDR3 is 17 residues. The J segment lost 6 bases and the V segment lost 1 base, leaving 11 bases of the junction unmatched. The chain's CDR3 is CASSLSWGQRYSGELFF. The CDR3 DNA follows: TGTGCCAGCAGTTTATCTTGGGGACAGCGCTACTCCGGGGAGCTGTTTTTT.

The V gene is TRBV4-2, the J gene TRBJ2-7, with TRBD1 identical over 7 bases. The trim removed 3 bases at V and 3 bases at J, leaving 11 bases unmatched. Germline CDR1 and CDR2: LGHNA and YNFKEQ. CDR3 length equals 16 residues. Here the CDR3 reads CASSQQTGTVHYEQYF. The CDR3 DNA reads as TGTGCCAGCAGCCAGCAAACCGGGACAGTACACTACGAGCAGTACTTC.

This clonotype has a handful of counts. This sequence joins TRBV10-3 and TRBJ2-2; 7 nucleotides agree with TRBD1. This CDR3 comprises 14 residues. With V trimmed by 6 bases and J by 2 bases, 3 bases remained unmatched. Germline assignment: CDR1 ENHRY and CDR2 SYGVKD. The CDR3 loop is CAIRGTDNTGELFF. CDR3 sequence (DNA): TGTGCCATCAGAGGGACAGACAACACCGGGGAGCTGTTTTTT.

There are a few counts of this clonotype. The chain employs TRBV5-1 and TRBJ2-5, with 8 bases fitting TRBD1. This CDR3 spans 14 amino acids. Germline V gives CDR1 SGHRS, CDR2 YFSETQ. The J segment lost 1 base and the V segment lost 5 bases, leaving 4 bases of the junction unmatched. This CDR3 reads CASRGQGLQETQYF. The CDR3 DNA reads as TGCGCCAGCAGAGGACAGGGCCTCCAAGAGACCCAGTACTTC.

The chain couples TRBV30 to TRBJ1-2; no clear D gene. CDR1 and CDR2 (germline): GTSNPN, SVGIG (reference sequence). Trimming took 7 bases from V and 5 from J, leaving 20 bases between them. The CDR3 contains 14 residues. The DNA of the CDR3 is TGTGCCTCGGCAGGACTTTCGGCATATTATGGCTACACCTTC. Amino acids: CASAGLSAYYGYTF.

The genes are TRBV4-1 and TRBJ1-5, with D uncertain. With 4 bases removed from V and 2 bases from J, the gap between germline ends came to 18 bases. Germline V gives CDR1 MGHRA, CDR2 YSYEKL. The CDR3 sequence is 17 residues long. DNA for the CDR3: TGCGCCAGCAGCCGGATCCCCGGGGAGGGAGGCAATCAGCCCCAGCATTTT. Its translation: CASSRIPGEGGNQPQHF.

This clonotype was observed at least ten times. The chain couples TRBV5-1 to TRBJ2-3, with a tentative D call TRBD2 (7 bases). The CDR3 is 14 amino acids. The V gene's germline CDR1 is SGHRS and CDR2 YFSETQ. Trimming cost V 1 base and J 2 bases, with 8 bases left between them. The CDR3 nucleotides are TGCGCCAGCAGCTTGCGGGGGGCCACAGATACGCAGTATTTT. Amino acids: CASSLRGATDTQYF.

The V call is TRBV20-1, the J call TRBJ1-1; tentatively, D is TRBD1 (6 bases). This CDR3 has 11 amino acids. V lost 4 bases to trimming and J lost 6 bases, with 9 bases between them. Germline V gene data show CDR1 as DFQATT and CDR2 as SNEGSKA (reference sequence). The CDR3 loop is CSAKGGAEAFF. CDR3 DNA sequence: TGCAGTGCTAAAGGGGGGGCTGAAGCTTTCTTT.

This clonotype was counted between two and nine times. This chain joins TRBV20-1 and TRBJ2-1; 11 bases match TRBD2. The CDR3 spans 14 residues. CDR1 and CDR2 from the germline V gene are DFQATT and SNEGSKA (reference sequence). Trimming removed 2 bases from V and 8 bases from J; junction bases left unmatched: 5. CDR3 DNA: TGCAGTGCTAGAACCGGGACTAGCGGTGATGAGCAGTTCTTC. Translating it yields CSARTGTSGDEQFF.

The CDR3 sequence: CATLGHRTDTQYF. The DNA for the CDR3 is TGTGCCACCCTTGGACACCGCACAGATACGCAGTATTTT. The rearrangement links TRBV10-3 to TRBJ2-3, with D possibly matching TRBD1 (5 bases). The germline V gene has CDR1 ENHRY and CDR2 SYGVKD. V was cut by 10 bases and J by 1 base, with 12 bases left in between. The CDR3 has 13 residues.